A selection of T cell receptor beta chains follows, all from one sample in a study of blood T cell repertoires in COVID-19. Clones were sequenced by immunoSEQ multiplex PCR, and TCRdb holds only the in-frame ones, with some missing. The sample carries under 250,000 clones, about nine tenths recorded once. Sequencing input: PBMCs or T cells enriched from blood (not recorded which). Receptors originate from a young woman with acute COVID-19. Each CDR3 is given with its conserved first and last residue. Each record gives: D gene, clone size, V gene, J gene, CDR3 length, CDR3 DNA, CDR3 protein. A D gene is named only where the DNA matches it firmly. The size entry is marked missing in some rows and otherwise reads once, few, many or a size class.

D: TRBD2
size: .
V: TRBV30
J: TRBJ2-6
length: 15
DNA: TGTGCCTGGAGTGTTAGTCTAGCGGGGACCAACGTCCTGACTTTC
CDR3: CAWSVSLAGTNVLTF

D: .
size: .
V: TRBV4-1
J: TRBJ1-4
length: 19
DNA: TGCGCCAGCAGCCAAGAGGGCCCCCCGTCACTCCCAACTAATGAAAAACTGTTTTTT
CDR3: CASSQEGPPSLPTNEKLFF

D: .
size: few
V: TRBV5-1
J: TRBJ1-6
length: 17
DNA: TGCGCCAGCAGCTTGTCTTCACCCAGGGATTATAATTCACCCCTCCACTTT
CDR3: CASSLSSPRDYNSPLHF

D: .
size: .
V: TRBV6-5
J: TRBJ1-2
length: 15
DNA: TGTGCCAGCAGTCCACCCCCAGGGATAAACTATGGCTACACCTTC
CDR3: CASSPPPGINYGYTF

D: .
size: .
V: TRBV6-2/TRBV6-3
J: TRBJ1-1
length: 14
DNA: TGTGCCAGCAGTCCACAGGGTGAGCACACTGAAGCTTTCTTT
CDR3: CASSPQGEHTEAFF

D: .
size: once
V: TRBV5-4
J: TRBJ1-6
length: 12
DNA: TGTGCCAGCACCTACAGGAATTCACCCCTCCACTTT
CDR3: CASTYRNSPLHF

D: .
size: .
V: TRBV6-2/TRBV6-3
J: TRBJ2-5
length: 15
DNA: TGTGCCAGCAGTTACGTGGGGCTCGGGGGAGAGACCCAGTACTTC
CDR3: CASSYVGLGGETQYF

D: TRBD1
size: few
V: TRBV10-1
J: TRBJ1-6
length: 18
DNA: TGCGCCAGCATCAGGGGGACTTCCCAAACCTCCTATAATTCACCCCTCCACTTT
CDR3: CASIRGTSQTSYNSPLHF

D: .
size: .
V: TRBV5-6
J: TRBJ2-7
length: 15
DNA: TGTGCCAGCAGCTTGACAGGGACGTACTCCTACGAGCAGTACTTC
CDR3: CASSLTGTYSYEQYF

D: .
size: .
V: TRBV6-5
J: TRBJ1-2
length: 15
DNA: TGTGCCAGCAGATACGGGACAACCGATAACTATGGCTACACCTTC
CDR3: CASRYGTTDNYGYTF